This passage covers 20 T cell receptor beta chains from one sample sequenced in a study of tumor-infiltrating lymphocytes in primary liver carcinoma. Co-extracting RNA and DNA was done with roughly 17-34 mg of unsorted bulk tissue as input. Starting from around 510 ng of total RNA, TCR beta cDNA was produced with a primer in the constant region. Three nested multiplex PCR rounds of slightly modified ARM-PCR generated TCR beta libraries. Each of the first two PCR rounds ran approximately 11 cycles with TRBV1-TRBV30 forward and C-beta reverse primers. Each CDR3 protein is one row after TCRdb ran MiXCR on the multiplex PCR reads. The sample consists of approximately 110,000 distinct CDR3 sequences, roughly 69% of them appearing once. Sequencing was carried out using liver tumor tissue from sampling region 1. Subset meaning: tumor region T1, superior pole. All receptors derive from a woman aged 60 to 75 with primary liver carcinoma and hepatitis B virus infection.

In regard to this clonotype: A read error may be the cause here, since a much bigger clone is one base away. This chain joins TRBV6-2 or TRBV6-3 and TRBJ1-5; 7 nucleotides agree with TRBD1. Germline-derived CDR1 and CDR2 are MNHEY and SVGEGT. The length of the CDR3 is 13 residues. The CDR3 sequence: CASSQGVGQPKHF. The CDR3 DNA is TGTGCCAGCAGCCAGGGGGTTGGTCAGCCCAAGCATTTT.

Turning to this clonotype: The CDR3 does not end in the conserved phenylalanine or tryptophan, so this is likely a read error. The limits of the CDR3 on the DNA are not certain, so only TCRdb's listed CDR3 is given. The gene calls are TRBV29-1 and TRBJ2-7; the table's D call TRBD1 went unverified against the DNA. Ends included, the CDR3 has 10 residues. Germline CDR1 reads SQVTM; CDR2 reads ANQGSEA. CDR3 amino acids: CSATGVEPYS.

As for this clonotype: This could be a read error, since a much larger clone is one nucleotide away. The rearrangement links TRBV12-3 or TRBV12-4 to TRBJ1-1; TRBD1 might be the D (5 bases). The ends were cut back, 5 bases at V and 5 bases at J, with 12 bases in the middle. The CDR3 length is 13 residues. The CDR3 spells CASSAQAATEAFF. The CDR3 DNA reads TGTGCCAGCAGTGCACAGGCTGCAACTGAAGCTTTCTTT.

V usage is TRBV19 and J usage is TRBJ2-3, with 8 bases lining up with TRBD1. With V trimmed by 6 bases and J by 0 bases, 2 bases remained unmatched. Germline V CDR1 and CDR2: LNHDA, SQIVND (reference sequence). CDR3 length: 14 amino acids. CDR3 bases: TGTGCCAGTAGACGACAGGGGAGCACAGATACGCAGTATTTT. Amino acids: CASRRQGSTDTQYF. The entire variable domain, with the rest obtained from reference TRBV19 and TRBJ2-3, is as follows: DGGITQSPKYLFRKEGQNVTLSCEQNLNHDAMYWYRQDPGQGLRLIYYSQIVNDFQKGDIAEGYSVSREKKESFPLTVTSAQKNPTAFYLCASRRQGSTDTQYFGPGTRLTVL.

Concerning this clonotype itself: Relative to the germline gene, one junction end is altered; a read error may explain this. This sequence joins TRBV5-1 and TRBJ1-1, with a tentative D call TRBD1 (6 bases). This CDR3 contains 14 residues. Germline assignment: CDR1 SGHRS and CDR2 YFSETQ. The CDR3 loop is CDSSLLGTTLEAFF. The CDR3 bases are TGCGACAGCAGTTTACTAGGGACAACCCTTGAAGCTTTCTTT. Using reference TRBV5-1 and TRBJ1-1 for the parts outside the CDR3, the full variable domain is KAGVTQTPRYLIKTRGQQVTLSCSPISGHRSVSWYQQTPGQGLQFLFEYFSETQRNKGNFPGRFSGRQFSNSRSEMNVSTLELGDSALYLCDSSLLGTTLEAFFGQGTRLTVV.

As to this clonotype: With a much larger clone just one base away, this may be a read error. The CDR3 reads CASGTEAGQTYEQCF. CDR3 coding DNA: TGTGCCAGCGGTACGGAGGCCGGACAAACCTACGAGCAGTGCTTC. The chain uses TRBV6-1 and TRBJ2-7; either TRBD1 or TRBD2 may supply D (5 bases each). The CDR3 runs 15 residues. CDR1 and CDR2 from the germline V gene are MNHNS and SASEGT.

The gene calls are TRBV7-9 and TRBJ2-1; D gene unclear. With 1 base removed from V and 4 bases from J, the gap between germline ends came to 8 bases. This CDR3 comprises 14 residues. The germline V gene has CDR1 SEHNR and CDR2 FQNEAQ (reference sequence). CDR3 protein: CASSLEGYYNEQFF. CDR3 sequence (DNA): TGTGCCAGCAGCTTAGAGGGCTATTACAATGAGCAGTTCTTC.

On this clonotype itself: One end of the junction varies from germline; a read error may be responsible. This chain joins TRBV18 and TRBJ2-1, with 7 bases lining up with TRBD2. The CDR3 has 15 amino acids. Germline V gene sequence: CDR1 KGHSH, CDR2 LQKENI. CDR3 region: CASSLTGGTYNELFF. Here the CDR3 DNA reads TGTGCCAGCTCATTAACGGGAGGTACCTACAATGAGCTGTTCTTC.

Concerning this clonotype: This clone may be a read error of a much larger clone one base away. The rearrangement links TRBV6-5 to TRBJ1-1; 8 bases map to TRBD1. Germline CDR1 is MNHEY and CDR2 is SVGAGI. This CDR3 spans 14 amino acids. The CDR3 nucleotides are TGTGCCAGCAGTCTGGACAGGGTGAACGCTGAAGCTTTCTTT. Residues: CASSLDRVNAEAFF.

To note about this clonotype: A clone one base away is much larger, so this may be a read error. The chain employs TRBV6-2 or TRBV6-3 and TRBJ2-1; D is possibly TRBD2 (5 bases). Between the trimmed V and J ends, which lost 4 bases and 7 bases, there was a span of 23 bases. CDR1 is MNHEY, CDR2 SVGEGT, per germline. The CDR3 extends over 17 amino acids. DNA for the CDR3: TGTGCCAGCAGTTCCGGGGATGGTAGGCTCCTGGGAAATGAGCAGTTCTTC. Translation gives CASSSGDGRLLGNEQFF.

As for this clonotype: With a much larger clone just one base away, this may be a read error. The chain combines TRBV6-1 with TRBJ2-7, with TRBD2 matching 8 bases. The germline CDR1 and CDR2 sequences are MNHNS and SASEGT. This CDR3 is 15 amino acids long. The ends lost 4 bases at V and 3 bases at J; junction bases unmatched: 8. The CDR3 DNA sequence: TGTGCCAGCAGTGCGTACGGGGGGGGAAGCTACGAGCAGTACTTC. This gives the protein CASSAYGGGSYEQYF.

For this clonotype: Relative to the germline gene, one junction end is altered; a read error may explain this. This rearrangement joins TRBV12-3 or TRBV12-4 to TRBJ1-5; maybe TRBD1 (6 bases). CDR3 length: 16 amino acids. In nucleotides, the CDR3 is TGTGCCAGCGGTTTAAACGGGGGGGCAGGGTCTCAGCCCCAGCATTTT. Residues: CASGLNGGAGSQPQHF.

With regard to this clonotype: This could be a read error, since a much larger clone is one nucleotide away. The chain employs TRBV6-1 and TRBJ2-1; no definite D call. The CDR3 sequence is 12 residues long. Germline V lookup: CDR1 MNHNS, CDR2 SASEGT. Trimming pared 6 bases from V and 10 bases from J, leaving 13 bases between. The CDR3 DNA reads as TGTGCCAGCAGGTTGATGGGATGGGAGCAGTTCTTC. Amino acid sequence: CASRLMGWEQFF.

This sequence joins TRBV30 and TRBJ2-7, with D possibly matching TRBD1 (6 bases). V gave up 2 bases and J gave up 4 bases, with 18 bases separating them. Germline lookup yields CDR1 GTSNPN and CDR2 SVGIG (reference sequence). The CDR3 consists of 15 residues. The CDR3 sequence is CAWSPRAVGAYEQYF. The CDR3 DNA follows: TGTGCCTGGAGTCCCAGGGCAGTGGGGGCATACGAGCAGTACTTC.

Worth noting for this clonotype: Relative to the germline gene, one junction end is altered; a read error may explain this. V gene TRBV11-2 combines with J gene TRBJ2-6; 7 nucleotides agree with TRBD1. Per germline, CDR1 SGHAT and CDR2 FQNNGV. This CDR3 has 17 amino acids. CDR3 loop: CTSSPTGQWAGANILTF. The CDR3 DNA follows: TGTACCAGCAGCCCGACGGGACAGTGGGCTGGGGCCAACATCCTGACTTTC.

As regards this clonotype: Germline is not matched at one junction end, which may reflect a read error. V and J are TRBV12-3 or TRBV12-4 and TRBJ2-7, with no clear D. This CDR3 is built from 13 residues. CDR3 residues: CASSSTSSYDQYF. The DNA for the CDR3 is TGTGCCAGCTCTAGTACATCAAGCTACGATCAGTACTTC.

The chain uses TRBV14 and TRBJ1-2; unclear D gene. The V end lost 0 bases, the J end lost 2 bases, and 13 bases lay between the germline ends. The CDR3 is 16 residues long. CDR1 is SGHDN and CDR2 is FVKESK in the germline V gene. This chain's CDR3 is CASSQDRGRRNYGYTF. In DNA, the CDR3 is TGTGCCAGCAGCCAAGATCGTGGCCGGAGAAACTATGGCTACACCTTC. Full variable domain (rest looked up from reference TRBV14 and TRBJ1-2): EAGVTQFPSHSVIEKGQTVTLRCDPISGHDNLYWYRRVMGKEIKFLLHFVKESKQDESGMPNNRFLAERTGGTYSTLKVQPAELEDSGVYFCASSQDRGRRNYGYTFGSGTRLTVV.

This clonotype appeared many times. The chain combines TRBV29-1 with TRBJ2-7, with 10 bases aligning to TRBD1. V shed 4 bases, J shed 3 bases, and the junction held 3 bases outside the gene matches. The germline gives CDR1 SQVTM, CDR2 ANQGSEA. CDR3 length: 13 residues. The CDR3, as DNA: TGCAGCGTTGGGGGGACAGGGGACTACGAGCAGTACTTC. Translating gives CSVGGTGDYEQYF.

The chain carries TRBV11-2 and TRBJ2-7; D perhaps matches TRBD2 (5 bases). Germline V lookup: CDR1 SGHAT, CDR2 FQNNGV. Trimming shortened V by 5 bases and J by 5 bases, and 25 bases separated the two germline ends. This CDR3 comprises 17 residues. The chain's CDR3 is CASSPPEGSVGNNEQYF. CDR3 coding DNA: TGTGCCAGCAGCCCCCCAGAGGGCAGTGTGGGGAATAACGAGCAGTACTTC. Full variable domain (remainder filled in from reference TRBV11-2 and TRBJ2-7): EAGVAQSPRYKIIEKRQSVAFWCNPISGHATLYWYQQILGQGPKLLIQFQNNGVVDDSQLPKDRFSAERLKGVDSTLKIQPAKLEDSAVYLCASSPPEGSVGNNEQYFGPGTRLTVT.

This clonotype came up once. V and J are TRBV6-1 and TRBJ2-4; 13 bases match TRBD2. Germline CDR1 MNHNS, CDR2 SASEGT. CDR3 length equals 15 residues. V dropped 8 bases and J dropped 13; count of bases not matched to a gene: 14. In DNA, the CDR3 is TGTGCCAGCGGTTCACTAGCGGGAGGGCCAAGCATCCAGTACTTC. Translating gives CASGSLAGGPSIQYF.